This T cell receptor beta chain was obtained from a study of blood T cell repertoires in COVID-19 (dated by TCRdb to about 2020). Background on the whole study: Samples from collaborators originated in the United States, Italy and Spain and spanned both the acute and convalescent phases of COVID-19. The prospective study material was composed of cDNA or gDNA derived from T cells, B-cell-depleted T cells, or PBMCs. Deeply sampled blood TCRbeta repertoires from subjects exposed to, actively infected with, or recovered from COVID-19 were included in the dataset. A freely available public database, intended as a resource for researchers studying the immune response to SARS-CoV-2, is where the repertoires were released. Samples came from the ongoing ImmuneRACE study (first 160 participants) plus 1,254 subjects from 6 global collaborators. A de-identified subject ID, COVID-19 status, age in years and sex were almost always included in the sample metadata. Where available, HLA class I and class II types were taken from metadata supplied by the sample provider and were not determined by assay-based typing. Broad study findings and their caveats: The amount of clinical and demographic metadata varied by source and participant and was provided uncurated.

This clone was recorded once. It lacks a known antigen. Base qualities are not provided; no much larger clone lies one nucleotide away. TCRbeta CDR3 regions were amplified from genomic DNA by means of the immunoSEQ Assay, a bias-controlled multiplex PCR. On the authors' methods: The number of nucleated cells in each sample was estimated by amplification of reference gene primers within the assay. To quantify the absolute abundance of each unique TCRbeta CDR3 rearrangement, sequence reads were collapsed and filtered. For each sample, productive Simpson clonality was calculated as the square root of Simpson's diversity index across productive rearrangements. The immuneACCESS repertoire file appears here via TCRdb, limited to in-frame rearrangements. These files lack a portion of the clones; in checked studies, under half of the deficit traces to unresolved V genes, and the cause of the others is not known. V and J calls and clone size are copied from that table; D and trimming were computed from the DNA. This sample gives 230,000 or so clones in total; approximately 86% of them show up just once. Of the sample, about 14% is held by the ten largest clones.

Deletion took 6 bases off V and 0 bases off J, with a span of 12 bases between the germline ends. CDR1 and CDR2, looked up from the germline V gene, are SNHLY and FYNNEI. From cysteine to phenylalanine, the CDR3 is 15 amino acids long. The CDR3 DNA has 45 bases and is translated from base 1. In the prospective study, participants were about 18 to 90 years old, resided in fewer than 25 geographic areas of the United States, and were enrolled through a virtual design. In the prospective study, participants were assigned to cohorts based on the clinical history participants reported in a screening survey and a study questionnaire. Each participant in the prospective study had whole blood, serum and a nasopharyngeal or oropharyngeal swab collected by mobile phlebotomists. Prospective study participants could optionally give additional blood draws and questionnaires over a 2-month period. Before DNA extraction, blood samples from the prospective study were shipped at room temperature or frozen.

The chain is encoded by TRBV2 joined to TRBJ2-1; 5 matching bases give a weak D call of TRBD2. The sequencing input was PBMCs or T cells enriched from blood (not recorded which). The clonotype comes from a woman aged 50 to 60 with acute COVID-19. The CDR3 reads CASRGTSSSYNEQFF. The nucleotide sequence is given as TGTGCCAGCAGGGGTACTAGTAGCTCCTACAATGAGCAGTTCTTC.